This TCR beta chain stems from a study of beta chain features in type 1 diabetes. Reverse transcribing all isolated RNA meant expressed TCRB transcripts were sequenced. The assay was immunoSEQ multiplex PCR, and TCRdb's table has in-frame clones only and misses some. The top ten hold approximately 0.53% of the sample, which has 15,000 to 18,000 clones, approximately 45% seen once. Per germline, CDR1 SGHAT and CDR2 FQNNGV. This CDR3 is built from 15 residues. V shed 5 bases and J shed 2 bases, with 14 bases lying between them. The chain employs TRBV11-2 and TRBJ2-3, with D perhaps TRBD2 (6 bases). This TCR came from a woman between 40 and 55 years old in good health. The sample comprised stem cell memory CD4+ T cells from blood. CDR3 coding DNA: TGTGCCAGCAGCCTTCAGGAGGGCTCCACAGATACGCAGTATTTT. Translated: CASSLQEGSTDTQYF.